This is a list of T cell receptor beta chains from one sample in a study of a mutant IDH1 vaccine in newly diagnosed glioma. No antigen has been assigned to these receptors. Clones were sequenced by immunoSEQ multiplex PCR, and TCRdb holds only the in-frame ones, with some missing. The sample records around 40,000 clones, about 75% being singletons. Here the sequenced sample was PBMCs, taken from a glioma patient whose treatment included an IDH1 peptide vaccine. These receptors originate from a man aged 50-60 years with glioma. The CDR3 runs from the conserved cysteine through the conserved F or W. Each record gives: clone size, D gene, CDR3 length, J gene, V gene, CDR3 DNA, CDR3 protein. The D gene is left open where the match is weak. Clone sizes are given selectively: once, few, many, or a class where the clone is expanded.

>few|-|14|TRBJ1-2|TRBV18
TGTGCCAGCTCACAGGACAGCGTTCGCTATGGCTACACCTTC
CASSQDSVRYGYTF
>-|TRBD1|15|TRBJ2-1|TRBV18
TGTGCCAGCTCCCTCGACAGGGGGCGAATGAATGAGCAGTTCTTC
CASSLDRGRMNEQFF
>-|TRBD1|12|TRBJ2-5|TRBV10-2
TGCGCCAGCTCGGACAGGGCGGAGACCCAGTACTTC
CASSDRAETQYF
>-|-|17|TRBJ2-3|TRBV4-1
TGCGCCAGCAGCCAAGAGAAGGGGGGAGGGGACGCAGATACGCAGTATTTT
CASSQEKGGGDADTQYF
>-|-|15|TRBJ2-7|TRBV30
TGTGCCTGGGGGGGGTGGGGCCTTAGCTCCTACGAGCAGTACTTC
CAWGGWGLSSYEQYF
>-|-|14|TRBJ2-4|TRBV6-5
TGTGCCAGCAGGCCCGGGGACGCCAAAAACATTCAGTACTTC
CASRPGDAKNIQYF
>-|TRBD2|15|TRBJ2-7|TRBV6-5
TGTGCCAGCAGGCCCGGGACTAGCGGGGCCTACGAGCAGTACTTC
CASRPGTSGAYEQYF
>-|-|14|TRBJ1-1|TRBV27
TGTGCCAGCAGTTTACAGGGGTGGAACACTGAAGCTTTCTTT
CASSLQGWNTEAFF
>-|TRBD2|12|TRBJ2-7|TRBV7-8
TGTGCCAGCAGCAAGACTAGCGGGGAGCAGTACTTC
CASSKTSGEQYF
>-|-|15|TRBJ2-3|TRBV9
TGTGCCAGCAGCGCCACGGTTTCGGCGGCAGATACGCAGTATTTT
CASSATVSAADTQYF
>-|-|14|TRBJ2-3|TRBV2
TGTGCCAGCAGTGAGGCGTGGGGCACAGATACGCAGTATTTT
CASSEAWGTDTQYF
>-|-|17|TRBJ2-4|TRBV2
TGTGCCAGCAGTTTTACAGGGTGGGGGTCGTTGGAGAACATTCAGTACTTC
CASSFTGWGSLENIQYF
>-|-|14|TRBJ1-4|TRBV5-1
TGCGCCAGCAGCTTAAGTGGCGGGGATGAAAAACTGTTTTTT
CASSLSGGDEKLFF
>-|-|15|TRBJ2-3|TRBV7-2
TGTGCCAGCAGCTTAGAGGGAGTAGCAGGAGATACGCAGTATTTT
CASSLEGVAGDTQYF
>-|-|13|TRBJ1-5|TRBV7-6
TGTGCCAGCAGCTTAGCGGGAGGAGAGCCCCAGCATTTT
CASSLAGGEPQHF
>-|TRBD2|16|TRBJ2-7|TRBV30
TGTGCCTGGAGTGTAAGACTAGCGGGGGCCTTATACGAGCAGTACTTC
CAWSVRLAGALYEQYF
>-|-|14|TRBJ2-2|TRBV14
TGTGCCAGCAGCCAAGTTCAGGGATCCGGGGAGCTGTTTTTT
CASSQVQGSGELFF
>few|-|13|TRBJ2-3|TRBV7-2
TGTGCCAGCAGCTTAATAGTCGGAGATACGCAGTATTTT
CASSLIVGDTQYF
>-|-|16|TRBJ2-6|TRBV7-3
TGTGCCAGCAGCTTAAGGAGGACAGACGGGGCCAACGTCCTGACTTTC
CASSLRRTDGANVLTF
>-|TRBD1|15|TRBJ2-2|TRBV5-1
TGCGCCAGCAGCTTCCGACAGGGTTGGGACGGGGAGCTGTTTTTT
CASSFRQGWDGELFF
>-|TRBD1|15|TRBJ1-2|TRBV5-1
TGCGCCAGCAGTCCCTGGGGACAGGGCAACTATGGCTACACCTTC
CASSPWGQGNYGYTF
>-|TRBD2|14|TRBJ2-3|TRBV5-4
TGTGCCAGCAGCTTGAAAGCGGGGACAGATACGCAGTATTTT
CASSLKAGTDTQYF
>-|-|13|TRBJ1-4|TRBV30
TGTGCCTGGAAAACAGGGACTAATGAAAAACTGTTTTTT
CAWKTGTNEKLFF
>few|-|14|TRBJ1-1|TRBV7-6
TGTGCCAGCAGCTTAGAGGGTGGCGGCACTGAAGCTTTCTTT
CASSLEGGGTEAFF
>-|-|12|TRBJ2-5|TRBV18
TGTGCCAGCTCACCTCCAGGGAAGACCCAGTACTTC
CASSPPGKTQYF
>-|-|15|TRBJ1-1|TRBV4-1
TGCGCCAGCAGCCAAGACCGGGGGAGAAACACTGAAGCTTTCTTT
CASSQDRGRNTEAFF
>-|TRBD1|14|TRBJ1-1|TRBV5-1
TGCGCCAGCAGCTTGGACAGGGGAAGCACTGAAGCTTTCTTT
CASSLDRGSTEAFF
>-|TRBD1|18|TRBJ2-6|TRBV5-4
TGTGCCAGCAGACCTGGACAGGGAGGAGCCTCTGGGGCCAACGTCCTGACTTTC
CASRPGQGGASGANVLTF
>few|TRBD1|13|TRBJ1-1|TRBV2
TGTGCCAGCAATCGACAGGGGAACACTGAAGCTTTCTTT
CASNRQGNTEAFF
>-|-|17|TRBJ2-6|TRBV4-3
TGCGCCAGCAGCCAACATACCGATTCGGCTGGGGCCAACGTCCTGACTTTC
CASSQHTDSAGANVLTF
>-|-|13|TRBJ1-1|TRBV9
TGTGCCAGCAGCGTGTGGCAGAACACTGAAGCTTTCTTT
CASSVWQNTEAFF
>-|-|14|TRBJ1-4|TRBV13
TGTGCCAGCAGCTTAGGACAGCTAAATGAAAAACTGTTTTTT
CASSLGQLNEKLFF
>-|TRBD1|14|TRBJ1-1|TRBV10-1
TGCGCCAGCAGCGGACAGGGTCGGCGGACTGAAGCTTTCTTT
CASSGQGRRTEAFF
>-|TRBD1|15|TRBJ1-5|TRBV9
TGTGCCAGCAGCGGGGGGACAGGGGAGAATCAGCCCCAGCATTTT
CASSGGTGENQPQHF
>few|-|16|TRBJ1-4|TRBV4-2
TGTGCCAGCAGCCAACCCTTGGTCCCGGAGGAGGAAAAACTGTTTTTT
CASSQPLVPEEEKLFF
>few|-|15|TRBJ2-7|TRBV10-3
TGTGCCATCAGTGTTGCCGAGGGCGCTCTACGGGAGCAGTACTTC
CAISVAEGALREQYF
>-|TRBD1|15|TRBJ2-2|TRBV9
TGTGCCAGCAGCTATCCAGGGGGCACAACCGGGGAGCTGTTTTTT
CASSYPGGTTGELFF
>-|-|17|TRBJ2-7|TRBV19
TGTGCCAGTAGTAGGGGTTCGGGACTTCAAAGCTCCTACGAGCAGTACTTC
CASSRGSGLQSSYEQYF
>-|TRBD1|15|TRBJ2-3|TRBV27
TGTGCCAGCAGTGCCTGGGACAGGTACACAGATACGCAGTATTTT
CASSAWDRYTDTQYF
>few|TRBD1|15|TRBJ1-2|TRBV5-4
TGTGCCAGCAGCTTGTTGGGACAGGGGGCGCGCGGCTACACCTTC
CASSLLGQGARGYTF
>-|-|14|TRBJ1-5|TRBV7-2
TGTGCCAGCAGCCCGACGCAGGGCCCGGAGTCCCAGCATTTT
CASSPTQGPESQHF
>few|-|13|TRBJ1-1|TRBV28
TGTGCCAGCACCGTGGGCGGCAGCCGCGTAGCTTTCTTT
CASTVGGSRVAFF
>-|-|11|TRBJ2-3|TRBV20-1
TGCAGTGCAGCCGGGGCAGATACGCAGTATTTT
CSAAGADTQYF